This T cell receptor beta chain was recovered during a study of identical twins. Findings and caveats of the study: Out-of-frame alpha sequences shared by twins showed excess low generation probability. Less excess twin sharing appeared in beta out-of-frame sequences.

In the case of this clonotype: Its cognate antigen is unknown.

The CDR3 loop spans 14 amino acids. V lost 2 bases, J lost 9 bases, and 4 bases stayed unmatched. From germline, CDR1 is SGHAT and CDR2 FQNNGV. Template switching supplied a universal primer site; unique molecular identifiers were carried on the cDNA. Via MiXCR, TCRdb re-called the 5' RACE reads, giving one row per CDR3 protein. The sample holds about 220,000 distinct CDR3 sequences, 7.5% seen once. The sample was also linked to a second study, of yellow fever vaccine responses in identical twins.

This TCR was sampled from a woman aged 18-30 years in good health. The chain combines TRBV11-2 with TRBJ2-1; 10 nucleotides match TRBD2. The sample taken for sequencing was CD8+ T cells sorted from blood. CDR3 region: CASSLSLAGAEQFF. Written as DNA, the CDR3 is TGTGCCAGCAGCTTAAGTCTAGCGGGAGCTGAGCAGTTCTTC. Complete variable domain (other parts from reference TRBV11-2 and TRBJ2-1): EAGVAQSPRYKIIEKRQSVAFWCNPISGHATLYWYQQILGQGPKLLIQFQNNGVVDDSQLPKDRFSAERLKGVDSTLKIQPAKLEDSAVYLCASSLSLAGAEQFFGPGTRLTVL.